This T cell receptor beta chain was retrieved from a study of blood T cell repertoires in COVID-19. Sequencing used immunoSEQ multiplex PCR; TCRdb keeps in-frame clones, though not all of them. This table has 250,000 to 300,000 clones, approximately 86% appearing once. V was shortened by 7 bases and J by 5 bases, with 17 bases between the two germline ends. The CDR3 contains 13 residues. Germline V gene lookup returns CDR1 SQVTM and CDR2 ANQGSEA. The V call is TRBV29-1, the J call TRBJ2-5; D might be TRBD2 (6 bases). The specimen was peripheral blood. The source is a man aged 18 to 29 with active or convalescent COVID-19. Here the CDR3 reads CSARRDFGETQYF. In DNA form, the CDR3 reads TGCAGCGCCCGGCGGGACTTTGGGGAGACCCAGTACTTC.